One sample yielded the 27 T cell receptor beta chains listed below, sequenced in a study of OX40 agonist ivuxolimab in advanced cancers. The data were produced by immunoSEQ multiplex PCR, yet TCRdb's version contains in-frame clones alone and is incomplete. The sample lists around 69,000 clones; 80% to 90% were seen once. The source material was CD4+ or CD8+ T cells sorted from blood, sampled in a trial of the OX40 agonist ivuxolimab. The receptors were gathered from an adult with an advanced solid tumor such as melanoma, head and neck, liver or kidney cancer.

The V gene is TRBV4-3, the J gene TRBJ2-1; 10 nucleotides agree with TRBD2. The V gene end was trimmed by 4 bases and the J gene end by 5 bases; junction bases not matched to a gene: 2. Germline V gives CDR1 LGHNA, CDR2 YSLEER. This CDR3 is 14 amino acids long. The CDR3 DNA sequence: TGCGCCAGCAGCCCTAGCGGGAGTGACAATGAGCAGTTCTTC. This gives the protein CASSPSGSDNEQFF.

The chain links TRBV27 to TRBJ1-2, with D maybe TRBD1 (6 bases). The CDR3 sequence is 14 residues long. Germline CDR1 and CDR2: MNHEY and SMNVEV (reference sequence). Trimming removed 2 bases at V and 5 bases at J, with 12 bases between. Here the CDR3 reads CASSLTGGWYGYTF. The CDR3 bases are TGTGCCAGCAGTTTAACGGGGGGCTGGTATGGCTACACCTTC.

V gene TRBV4-2 combines with J gene TRBJ2-7; TRBD2 is a possible D gene (5 bases). Germline V CDR1 and CDR2: LGHNA, YNFKEQ. CDR3 size: 15 residues. V was shortened by 4 bases and J by 5 bases, with 18 bases between the two germline ends. CDR3 in DNA: TGTGCCAGCAGCCGGAGCGTGGGCTCGGGAAACGAGCAGTACTTC. It translates to CASSRSVGSGNEQYF.

This clone was found once. CDR3 in amino acids: CASSPRDRGLMNTEAFF. In DNA form, the CDR3 reads TGTGCCAGCAGCCCCCGGGACAGGGGGCTCATGAACACTGAAGCTTTCTTT. The chain employs TRBV7-9 and TRBJ1-1, with TRBD1 matching 12 bases. V shed 5 bases and J 0 bases; nucleotides not matched to a gene: 7. CDR1 is SEHNR, CDR2 FQNEAQ, per germline (reference sequence). CDR3 length: 17 residues. The whole variable domain, remainder taken from reference TRBV7-9 and TRBJ1-1, is DTGVSQNPRHKITKRGQNVTFRCDPISEHNRLYWYRQTLGQGPEFLTYFQNEAQLEKSRLLSDRFSAERPKGSFSTLEIQRTEQGDSAMYLCASSPRDRGLMNTEAFFGQGTRLTVV.

The genes are TRBV2 and TRBJ2-2; D remains unclear. Germline lookup yields CDR1 SNHLY and CDR2 FYNNEI. This CDR3 region has 14 residues. Trimming shortened V by 4 bases and J by 3 bases, and 9 bases separated the two germline ends. The CDR3 sequence is CASSGSFYTGELFF. CDR3 coding DNA: TGTGCCAGCAGTGGGTCTTTTTACACCGGGGAGCTGTTTTTT.

In the case of this clone: Mismatch with germline at one junction end may stem from a read error. The chain combines TRBV7-3 with TRBJ1-4; D unresolved. In germline, CDR1 is SGHTA, CDR2 FQGTGA. The CDR3 totals 10 residues. The CDR3 coding sequence is TGTGCCAGCATCAATGAGAAACTGTTTTTT. Its protein product is CASINEKLFF.

Notes on this clone: A junction boundary mismatches the germline segment, possibly from a read error. The V call is TRBV29-1, the J call TRBJ2-7; D unresolved. The CDR3 consists of 14 residues. Germline V lookup: CDR1 SQVTM, CDR2 ANQGSEA. Here the CDR3 reads CSVESPSSSYEQHF. The CDR3 DNA reads as TGCAGCGTTGAGTCCCCTAGTAGTTCCTACGAGCAGCACTTC.

This chain joins TRBV6-5 and TRBJ2-7; D is perhaps TRBD1 or TRBD2 (5 bases each). V lost 0 bases and J lost 2, with 8 bases in between. CDR1 MNHEY and CDR2 SVGAGI come from the germline V gene. This CDR3 spans 14 amino acids. CDR3 sequence: CASSYSTGPYEQYF. The CDR3 DNA follows: TGTGCCAGCAGTTACTCGACGGGGCCCTACGAGCAGTACTTC.

This chain links TRBV7-2 with TRBJ2-3, with 8 bases matching TRBD1. CDR1 is SGHTA and CDR2 is FQGNSA in the germline V gene. V lost 5 bases and J lost 4; bases outside the gene matches: 17. CDR3 size: 18 residues. This chain's CDR3 is CASSLGQGLTTQADTQYF. DNA for the CDR3: TGTGCCAGCAGCCTTGGACAGGGCCTTACAACTCAAGCAGATACGCAGTATTTT.

This chain links TRBV10-1 with TRBJ2-7; D could derive from TRBD1 or TRBD2 (5 bases each). The germline V gene has CDR1 WNHNN and CDR2 SYGVQD (reference sequence). This CDR3 has 13 amino acids. V gave up 2 bases and J gave up 2 bases, with 7 bases separating them. The CDR3 reads CASSEGGAYEQYF. As DNA, the CDR3 is TGCGCCAGCAGTGAGGGGGGAGCCTACGAGCAGTACTTC.

The chain combines TRBV5-1 with TRBJ2-7; 13 bases map to TRBD2. Germline values: CDR1 SGHRS, CDR2 YFSETQ. The V and J ends lost 2 bases and 5 bases, in that order; junction bases with no gene match: 1. The CDR3 contains 14 residues. The CDR3 spells CASSFGLAGDEQYF. The CDR3 DNA reads as TGCGCCAGCAGCTTTGGACTAGCGGGAGACGAGCAGTACTTC.

The gene calls are TRBV9 and TRBJ1-5; D is undetermined. The CDR3 sequence is 14 residues long. Germline loops: CDR1 SGDLS, CDR2 YYNGEE. The V end lost 0 bases, the J end lost 7 bases, and 11 bases lay between the germline ends. The CDR3 loop reads CASSVGGLGQPQHF. The CDR3 nucleotides read TGTGCCAGCAGCGTAGGAGGATTGGGGCAGCCCCAGCATTTT.

The chain uses TRBV4-3 and TRBJ1-4, with no clear D. The germline V gene encodes CDR1 LGHNA and CDR2 YSLEER. CDR3 length: 18 amino acids. V lost 0 bases, J lost 5 bases, and 19 bases lay in between. The CDR3 here is CASSQDHILTDGNEKLFF. DNA for the CDR3: TGCGCCAGCAGCCAAGATCACATCCTGACGGATGGAAATGAAAAACTGTTTTTT.

The V call is TRBV5-5, the J call TRBJ1-1; no definite D call. This CDR3 has 14 amino acids. Germline V CDR1 and CDR2: SGHKS, YYEKEE (reference sequence). Deletions cut 2 bases from V and 5 bases from J, with 13 bases between. DNA of the CDR3: TGTGCCAGCAGCTTCTGGCCGGAGGGAACTGAAGCTTTCTTT. Translated, it gives CASSFWPEGTEAFF.

This clone was observed a few times. The chain joins TRBV19 to TRBJ1-1; weak D call: TRBD1 (5 bases). V was pared by 7 bases and J by 1 base, with 16 bases between. Germline V lookup: CDR1 LNHDA, CDR2 SQIVND (reference sequence). There are 15 residues in the CDR3. CDR3 amino acids: CASKLWDRQNTEAFF. CDR3 sequence (DNA): TGTGCCAGTAAACTTTGGGACCGACAGAACACTGAAGCTTTCTTT.

The rearrangement links TRBV7-3 to TRBJ2-3; a weak D match, TRBD2 (7 bases). Germline V gene data show CDR1 as SGHTA and CDR2 as FQGTGA. V shed 0 bases and J shed 1 base, with 8 bases lying between them. CDR3 length equals 15 residues. The CDR3 sequence is CASSLTGGRTDTQYF. The CDR3 nucleotides are TGTGCCAGCAGCTTAACGGGGGGGCGCACAGATACGCAGTATTTT.

Only a few counts were recorded for this clone. J is TRBJ2-5 and V is TRBV9; D is unresolved. CDR3 size: 15 residues. Germline values: CDR1 SGDLS, CDR2 YYNGEE. Trimming removed 0 bases at V and 2 bases at J, with 11 bases between. CDR3 region: CASSVGLGTQETQYF. In nucleotides, the CDR3 is TGTGCCAGCAGCGTAGGGCTAGGAACACAAGAGACCCAGTACTTC.

V usage is TRBV6-5 and J usage is TRBJ2-5; a weak D match, TRBD2 (5 bases). Trimming removed 2 bases from V and 9 bases from J, with 13 bases in between. This CDR3 comprises 13 residues. CDR1 and CDR2 (germline): MNHEY, SVGAGI. In DNA, the CDR3 is TGTGCCAGCAGTTACGGGTCCATCGGGGCCCAGTACTTC. Translation gives CASSYGSIGAQYF.

The CDR3 coding sequence is TGTGCCAGCAGCGTAGATTATGAGCAGTTCTTC. Translation gives CASSVDYEQFF. The rearrangement links TRBV9 to TRBJ2-1; D unclear. This CDR3 region has 11 residues. Trimming pared 0 bases from V and 8 bases from J, leaving 3 bases between. Germline CDR1 and CDR2: SGDLS and YYNGEE.

This chain joins TRBV29-1 and TRBJ1-1, with D uncertain. Trimming shortened V by 6 bases and J by 2 bases, and 19 bases separated the two germline ends. CDR1 is SQVTM, CDR2 ANQGSEA, per germline. The CDR3 sequence is 15 residues long. The CDR3 sequence is CSVEKTSGTNTEAFF. CDR3 nucleotide sequence: TGCAGCGTCGAAAAAACCAGTGGTACAAACACTGAAGCTTTCTTT.

This chain joins TRBV5-1 and TRBJ1-1; 7 nucleotides align to TRBD1. The CDR3 runs 16 residues. Germline CDR1 reads SGHRS; CDR2 reads YFSETQ. V trimming: 4 bases; J trimming: 5 bases; junction bases outside the gene matches: 14. This chain's CDR3 is CASSAGVARGLTEAFF. As DNA, the CDR3 is TGCGCCAGCAGCGCCGGTGTTGCGAGGGGGCTAACTGAAGCTTTCTTT.

J is TRBJ2-7 and V is TRBV4-3; D gene unclear. The CDR3 consists of 14 residues. Trimming cost V 0 bases and J 4 bases, with 10 bases left between them. Germline lookup yields CDR1 LGHNA and CDR2 YSLEER. The CDR3 sequence is CASSQEYEFYEQYF. DNA of the CDR3: TGCGCCAGCAGCCAAGAGTACGAGTTTTACGAGCAGTACTTC.

V usage is TRBV4-3 and J usage is TRBJ1-1; the match to TRBD1 covers 8 bases. CDR3 length: 15 amino acids. The V gene end was trimmed by 5 bases and the J gene end by 1 base; junction bases not matched to a gene: 6. Per the germline V gene, CDR1 is LGHNA and CDR2 is YSLEER. The CDR3 region is CASSSGGLGNTEAFF. The CDR3 DNA sequence: TGCGCCAGCAGCTCAGGGGGCTTAGGGAACACTGAAGCTTTCTTT.

This chain connects TRBV27 to TRBJ1-6; the D gene is possibly TRBD1 (6 bases). The CDR3 is 16 amino acids. V was clipped by 8 bases and J by 0 bases, with 14 bases between them. Germline CDR1 MNHEY, CDR2 SMNVEV (reference sequence). CDR3 nucleotides: TGTGCCAGCTCCGACAGGACTAGCTCCTATAATTCACCCCTCCACTTT. It encodes CASSDRTSSYNSPLHF.

The chain is built from TRBV9 and TRBJ2-1; 7 bases match TRBD2. The CDR3 extends over 13 amino acids. Per the germline V gene, CDR1 is SGDLS and CDR2 is YYNGEE. The V segment lost 3 bases and the J segment 4 bases; nucleotides outside the gene matches: 1. The CDR3 reads CASSGTRYNEQFF. Here the CDR3 DNA reads TGTGCCAGCAGCGGGACTAGGTACAATGAGCAGTTCTTC.

The chain uses TRBV4-1 and TRBJ2-2; D tentatively fits TRBD1 or TRBD2 (5 bases each). Germline V lookup: CDR1 MGHRA, CDR2 YSYEKL. The CDR3 contains 14 residues. Trimming took off 4 bases at V and 2 bases at J, with 8 bases between the two ends. The CDR3 loop is CASSPGPNTGELFF. The CDR3 DNA reads TGCGCCAGCAGCCCGGGACCAAACACCGGGGAGCTGTTTTTT.

In its sample, this clone was seen once. V is TRBV11-2 and J is TRBJ2-6; tentative D call: TRBD2 (6 bases). Germline lookup yields CDR1 SGHAT and CDR2 FQNNGV. The length of the CDR3 is 18 residues. The V end was cut by 6 bases, the J end by 1 base, with 19 bases between. The CDR3 spells CASSLTGDLLSGANVLTF. The CDR3, as DNA: TGTGCCAGCAGTTTAACGGGGGACCTCCTTTCTGGGGCCAACGTCCTGACTTTC. Full variable domain (remainder filled in from reference TRBV11-2 and TRBJ2-6): EAGVAQSPRYKIIEKRQSVAFWCNPISGHATLYWYQQILGQGPKLLIQFQNNGVVDDSQLPKDRFSAERLKGVDSTLKIQPAKLEDSAVYLCASSLTGDLLSGANVLTFGAGSRLTVL.